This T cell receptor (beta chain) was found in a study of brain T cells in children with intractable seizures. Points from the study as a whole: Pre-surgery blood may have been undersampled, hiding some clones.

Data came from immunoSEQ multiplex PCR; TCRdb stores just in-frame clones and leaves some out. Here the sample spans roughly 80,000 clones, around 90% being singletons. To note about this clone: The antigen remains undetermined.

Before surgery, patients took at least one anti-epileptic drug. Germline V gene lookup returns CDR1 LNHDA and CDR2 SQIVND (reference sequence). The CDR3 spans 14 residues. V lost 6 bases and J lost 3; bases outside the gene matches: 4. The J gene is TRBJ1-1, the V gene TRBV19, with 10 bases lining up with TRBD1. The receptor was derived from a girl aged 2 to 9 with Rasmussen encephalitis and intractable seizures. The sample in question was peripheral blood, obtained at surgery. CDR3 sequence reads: CASSPTGGYTEAFF. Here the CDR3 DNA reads TGTGCCAGTAGCCCGACAGGGGGCTACACTGAAGCTTTCTTT.